The TCR beta chain under discussion was sequenced for a study of shared clonotypes between healthy human individuals. Study at large: Each donor had three CD4 naive, three CD4 memory, two CD8 naive and one CD8 memory plate. Whole-study results and caveats: In contrast to clonotypes shared by all four donors, non-shared clonotypes had lower generation probabilities.

Authors' analysis steps: For the immunoSEQ data, sequences were junction-only without quality scores, so filtering differed. TCRdb's copy holds only in-frame clones and misses some; the assay was immunoSEQ multiplex PCR. V, J and clone size are those of that table, while D and trimming were read from the DNA. Of millions of clones listed, approximately 93% are singletons. A note on this clone: No antigen is known for it.

Donors included only healthy HIV-negative adults lacking recent acute infections or vaccinations. The TCR originated in a man between 18 and 35 years old in good health. Some clones in this sample may be carry-over from other donors' samples. The specimen sequenced was naive CD4+ T cells from PBMCs. Noted subset: CD45RA+ positively selected.

CDR3 residues: CASSQGGVTGELFF. In nucleotides, the CDR3 is TGCGCCAGCAGCCAAGGCGGGGTCACCGGGGAGCTGTTTTTT. The chain is built from TRBV4-3 and TRBJ2-2; D perhaps matches TRBD2 (6 bases). V lost 1 base, J lost 4 bases, and 7 bases lay in between. Looked up from germline, CDR1 is LGHNA and CDR2 is YSLEER. The CDR3 is made up of 14 amino acids.